The next 26 T cell receptor beta chains were all read from a single sample in a study of T-cell reconstitution after alpha-beta-depleted transplantation in children. Unique molecular identifiers tagged the TCRbeta library. TCRdb passed the PCR reads through MiXCR, listing each CDR3 protein once. The sample has 500,000 to 650,000 distinct CDR3 sequences, 10% to 15% seen once. The input for sequencing was PBMCs, mostly from graft donor cells, taken 360 days after TCRalphabeta/CD19-depleted stem cell transplant. The receptors were gathered from a male patient younger than 18 who had a stem cell transplant for acute myeloid leukemia, so the T cells may come from the graft donor.

The rearrangement joins TRBV12-3 or TRBV12-4 to TRBJ1-4, with 7 bases that match TRBD1. V was clipped by 2 bases and J by 8 bases; unmatched bases: 11. The CDR3 loop spans 16 amino acids. The CDR3 loop reads CASSLSSRGRTEKLFF. CDR3 in DNA: TGTGCCAGCAGTTTAAGCTCGAGGGGGCGGACGGAAAAACTGTTTTTT.

This chain uses TRBV20-1 with TRBJ2-3; TRBD1 aligns across 7 bases. V dropped 6 bases and J dropped 3; count of bases not matched to a gene: 3. Germline V CDR1 and CDR2: DFQATT, SNEGSKA (reference sequence). There are 12 residues in the CDR3. The CDR3 sequence is CSADRRTDTQYF. The CDR3 DNA is TGCAGTGCGGACAGGAGGACAGATACGCAGTATTTT.

This clonotype was counted between two and nine times. CDR3 DNA: TGTGCCAGCAGCTTAGATAGCAGGGGGTACGAGCAGTACTTC. As protein: CASSLDSRGYEQYF. This sequence joins TRBV7-2 and TRBJ2-7; 7 bases match TRBD1. The CDR3 runs 14 residues. Germline CDR1 and CDR2: SGHTA and FQGNSA. Unmatched junction bases numbered 4, after V lost 1 base and J lost 4 bases.

This clonotype was counted between two and nine times. The chain has TRBV20-1 and TRBJ2-7; D may match TRBD1 or TRBD2 (5 bases each). Germline V gene data show CDR1 as DFQATT and CDR2 as SNEGSKA (reference sequence). CDR3 length: 16 amino acids. Trimming left V 0 bases short and J 4 bases short, with 19 bases between. CDR3 nucleotides: TGCAGTGCTAGAGATCTGAGGGGTCGAGGGCTTTACGAGCAGTACTTC. This codes for CSARDLRGRGLYEQYF.

This clonotype showed up many times. Here the CDR3 DNA reads TGTGCCAGCAGTTTACCTGGGACTAGCGGGAGCGTAACAGATACGCAGTATTTT. This translates into CASSLPGTSGSVTDTQYF. This sequence joins TRBV27 and TRBJ2-3; TRBD2 matches at 14 bases. Germline V gene lookup returns CDR1 MNHEY and CDR2 SMNVEV (reference sequence). V lost 2 bases and J lost 3; bases outside the gene matches: 7. The CDR3 spans 18 residues.

This clonotype was seen at least ten times. This chain uses TRBV29-1 with TRBJ2-1; a weak D match, TRBD1 (5 bases). V was clipped by 6 bases and J by 10 bases, with 7 bases between them. Germline values: CDR1 SQVTM, CDR2 ANQGSEA. This CDR3 has 9 amino acids. CDR3 region: CSVNREQFF. For the CDR3, the DNA is TGCAGCGTGAACAGGGAGCAGTTCTTC.

This sequence joins TRBV28 and TRBJ2-1, with 9 bases lining up with TRBD2. This CDR3 is 14 amino acids long. Germline CDR1 MDHEN, CDR2 SYDVKM. V was pared by 6 bases and J by 9 bases, with 9 bases of the junction left unmatched. The CDR3 reads CASSLIAGAVEQFF. The CDR3 DNA reads TGTGCCAGCAGCCTTATAGCGGGAGCTGTTGAGCAGTTCTTC.

This clonotype was counted many times. The chain uses TRBV20-1 and TRBJ2-7; TRBD2 matches 7 bases. Germline CDR1 reads DFQATT; CDR2 reads SNEGSKA (reference sequence). The trim removed 0 bases at V and 3 bases at J, leaving 8 bases unmatched. The length of the CDR3 is 15 residues. In nucleotides, the CDR3 is TGCAGTGCTAGAGATCTTGCGCGGGGGTACTACGAGCAGTACTTC. Translation: CSARDLARGYYEQYF.

V gene TRBV14 combines with J gene TRBJ2-7, with D possibly called TRBD1 or TRBD2 (7 bases each). V was trimmed by 6 bases and J by 5 bases, leaving 20 bases between them. The CDR3 spans 15 residues. Germline CDR1 reads SGHDN; CDR2 reads FVKESK. This CDR3 is CASSHRGGGPHEQYF. The CDR3 nucleotides are TGTGCCAGCAGTCACAGGGGAGGGGGACCCCACGAGCAGTACTTC. Using reference TRBV14 and TRBJ2-7 for the parts outside the CDR3, the full variable domain is EAGVTQFPSHSVIEKGQTVTLRCDPISGHDNLYWYRRVMGKEIKFLLHFVKESKQDESGMPNNRFLAERTGGTYSTLKVQPAELEDSGVYFCASSHRGGGPHEQYFGPGTRLTVT.

This clonotype was seen ten or more times. This chain links TRBV28 with TRBJ1-1, with TRBD1 as a possible D gene (6 bases). The CDR3 contains 14 residues. The V gene lost 5 bases and the J gene lost 11 bases, with 21 bases spanning the gap. Germline loops: CDR1 MDHEN, CDR2 SYDVKM. The CDR3 DNA follows: TGTGCCAGCAGTGGGGGCGGACGGAAGGGTTGGGCTTTCTTT. It translates to CASSGGGRKGWAFF.

There are a few counts of this clonotype. This chain connects TRBV4-1 to TRBJ1-1; D is unclear. The ends were cut back, 0 bases at V and 0 bases at J, with 8 bases in the middle. The CDR3 contains 15 residues. CDR1 MGHRA and CDR2 YSYEKL come from the germline V gene. The CDR3 sequence is CASSQERTMNTEAFF. The CDR3 bases are TGCGCCAGCAGCCAAGAGAGGACTATGAACACTGAAGCTTTCTTT.

This clonotype was seen only a few times. The chain links TRBV14 to TRBJ2-1; the match to TRBD2 covers 9 bases. Germline V gives CDR1 SGHDN, CDR2 FVKESK. The CDR3 extends over 17 amino acids. Unmatched junction bases numbered 10, after V lost 0 bases and J lost 7 bases. The CDR3 DNA follows: TGTGCCAGCAGCCAAGATGGACTAGCGCTTAGGGGGAATGAGCAGTTCTTC. Its protein is CASSQDGLALRGNEQFF.

The rearrangement links TRBV28 to TRBJ2-3; a possible D gene is TRBD1 (5 bases). From germline, CDR1 is MDHEN and CDR2 SYDVKM. Trimming stripped 8 bases from V and 3 bases from J, with 15 bases between. This CDR3 is 14 amino acids long. CDR3 residues: CASVRRQGTDTQYF. The CDR3 bases are TGTGCCAGCGTCCGCAGGCAGGGAACAGATACGCAGTATTTT.

This clonotype turned up a few times. This rearrangement joins TRBV5-1 to TRBJ1-1, with no clear D. The V and J ends lost 4 bases and 7 bases respectively, with 14 bases between them. Germline values: CDR1 SGHRS, CDR2 YFSETQ. The length of the CDR3 is 13 residues. The CDR3 spells CASSPSTQLEAFF. The CDR3 bases are TGCGCCAGCAGCCCGAGTACCCAGCTTGAAGCTTTCTTT.

This clonotype was counted a few times. The CDR3 loop is CASSGDSQPQETQYF. The CDR3 coding sequence is TGTGCCAGCAGTGGGGACTCCCAACCCCAAGAGACCCAGTACTTC. The chain employs TRBV2 and TRBJ2-5; D is possibly TRBD2 (6 bases). The CDR3 totals 15 residues. The germline gives CDR1 SNHLY, CDR2 FYNNEI. Deletions cut 4 bases from V and 1 base from J, with 13 bases between.

This CDR3 is CASSLTGAGPGSRVKHF. The CDR3 DNA sequence: TGTGCCAGCAGTTTAACGGGGGCGGGGCCGGGATCTAGGGTAAAGCATTTT. The chain combines TRBV28 with TRBJ1-5; a weak D match, TRBD1 (6 bases). The germline V and J ends were trimmed by 2 bases and 14 bases, with 28 bases remaining between them. The CDR3 contains 17 residues. Looked up from germline, CDR1 is MDHEN and CDR2 is SYDVKM.

This clonotype showed up just a few times. The J gene is TRBJ2-2, the V gene TRBV5-1; 7 bases map to TRBD2. The CDR3 consists of 14 residues. The V gene end was trimmed by 3 bases and the J gene end by 8 bases; junction bases not matched to a gene: 7. Germline CDR1 and CDR2: SGHRS and YFSETQ. For the CDR3, the DNA is TGCGCCAGCAGCTCCCCGACTAGCCTTGGGGAGCTGTTTTTT. Its translation is CASSSPTSLGELFF.

The chain employs TRBV9 and TRBJ2-7; a weak D match, TRBD1 (5 bases). Germline CDR1 reads SGDLS; CDR2 reads YYNGEE. V was shortened by 0 bases and J by 3 bases, with 10 bases between the two germline ends. CDR3 size: 14 residues. The CDR3 loop reads CASSVGGPIYEQYF. In DNA form, the CDR3 reads TGTGCCAGCAGCGTAGGGGGCCCAATCTACGAGCAGTACTTC.

The rearrangement uses TRBV20-1 and TRBJ1-6; D gene uncertain. In germline, CDR1 is DFQATT, CDR2 SNEGSKA (reference sequence). Trimming stripped 1 base from V and 8 bases from J, with 9 bases between. The CDR3 consists of 13 residues. This CDR3 is CSARVVEDSPLHF. Written as DNA, the CDR3 is TGCAGTGCTAGAGTGGTGGAAGATTCACCCCTCCACTTT.

Only a few counts were recorded for this clonotype. The gene calls are TRBV20-1 and TRBJ2-1; TRBD2 matches at 9 bases. The CDR3 has 15 amino acids. V lost 3 bases and J lost 3; bases outside the gene matches: 6. The germline CDR1 and CDR2 sequences are DFQATT and SNEGSKA (reference sequence). CDR3 nucleotide sequence: TGCAGTGCTAGTTCTGGACTAGCGCTCTACAATGAGCAGTTCTTC. Amino acids: CSASSGLALYNEQFF.

In this sample, this clonotype turned up a few times. The rearrangement uses TRBV5-1 and TRBJ2-1; D remains unclear. CDR1 and CDR2 (germline): SGHRS, YFSETQ. V lost 1 base to trimming and J lost 0 bases, with 8 bases between them. The CDR3 contains 15 residues. This chain's CDR3 is CASSLTVPSYNEQFF. The CDR3 nucleotides are TGCGCCAGCAGCTTGACAGTTCCCTCCTACAATGAGCAGTTCTTC.

The chain employs TRBV7-2 and TRBJ1-2; tentative D call: TRBD1 (5 bases). Germline assignment: CDR1 SGHTA and CDR2 FQGNSA. The CDR3 covers 14 residues. V was cut by 1 base and J by 4 bases, with 10 bases left in between. CDR3 nucleotide sequence: TGTGCCAGCAGCTTAGACAGACAGACCTATGGCTACACCTTC. Residues: CASSLDRQTYGYTF.

This clonotype showed up just a few times. The rearrangement uses TRBV6-2 or TRBV6-3 and TRBJ2-2; 9 nucleotides agree with TRBD1. The CDR3 has 20 amino acids. The V segment lost 7 bases and the J segment 2 bases; nucleotides outside the gene matches: 20. Germline V CDR1 and CDR2: MNHEY, SVGEGT. The DNA for the CDR3 is TGTGCCAGCAATTTCCTGAGTCACAGGGGGCTAAGGGTCAACACCGGGGAGCTGTTTTTT. Translated, it gives CASNFLSHRGLRVNTGELFF.

This clonotype was observed a few times. V and J are TRBV2 and TRBJ2-3, with 8 bases lining up with TRBD2. This CDR3 is 16 amino acids long. Germline loops: CDR1 SNHLY, CDR2 FYNNEI. Trimming cost V 3 bases and J 0 bases; bases outside gene matches: 5. The CDR3 loop is CASSEASGPSTDTQYF. The CDR3 bases are TGTGCCAGCAGTGAGGCTAGCGGGCCTAGCACAGATACGCAGTATTTT.

The V gene is TRBV10-3, the J gene TRBJ2-7, with 8 bases lining up with TRBD2. Germline CDR1 reads ENHRY; CDR2 reads SYGVKD. V gave up 8 bases and J gave up 2 bases; unmatched junction bases: 5. This CDR3 is 13 amino acids long. Here the CDR3 DNA reads TGTGCCATCCGGGGGGGGAATACCTACGAGCAGTACTTC. It yields the protein CAIRGGNTYEQYF.

This clonotype has ten or more counts. The chain uses TRBV29-1 and TRBJ2-3; D may be TRBD1 (5 bases). Germline V gene lookup returns CDR1 SQVTM and CDR2 ANQGSEA. V gave up 5 bases and J gave up 6 bases, with 18 bases separating them. This CDR3 has 14 residues. The CDR3: CSVRWGTVGDTQYF. The CDR3 bases are TGCAGCGTTAGGTGGGGCACAGTGGGGGATACGCAGTATTTT.